The T cell receptor beta chain described here comes from a study of T cells in Graves' hyperthyroidism and ophthalmopathy. RNA transcripts were the template for amplifying TCR beta CDR3 regions. TCR CDR3 underwent first-round RT-PCR with the HTBI primer set. TCRdb reprocessed the multiplex PCR reads via MiXCR and lists one record per CDR3 protein. The sample consists of about 680,000 distinct CDR3 sequences, over 35% of them appearing once. Study results and limitations: In blood, most of the thyroid clonotypes expanded above 0.001 were also present.

This clonotype was seen repeatedly, ten times or more. Its cognate antigen is unknown. Disease duration under 2 months; hyperthyroidism patients were aged 18 to 65. Uncontrolled infection, other autoimmune disease, pregnancy or lactation excluded patients. Based on clinical symptoms, serum thyroxine and TRAb, thyroid ultrasound and orbital computed tomography, diagnoses were reached. The clonotype was recovered from a woman aged 40 to 55 with Graves' hyperthyroidism. The source material was blood.

Here the CDR3 reads CASPGRAGGHGYTF. The CDR3 nucleotides read TGTGCCAGCCCTGGTAGGGCAGGCGGCCATGGCTACACCTTC. The chain combines TRBV19 with TRBJ1-2; no clear D. The CDR3 has 14 residues. The germline CDR1 and CDR2 sequences are LNHDA and SQIVND (reference sequence). V was shortened by 9 bases and J by 6 bases, with 20 bases between the two germline ends.